This note documents a single T cell receptor (beta chain) sequence. Its antigen is still unknown. The sample originates from a study of synovial regulatory T cells in juvenile arthritis. Findings and limits, study-wide: Inflammation-associated Treg cells in blood had less TCR diversity than the remaining blood Treg cells. iaTreg TCR repertoires were largely private across patients and partially overlapped synovial Teff and blood CPL.

The data were produced by immunoSEQ multiplex PCR, yet TCRdb's version contains in-frame clones alone and is incomplete. The sample table sets out some 10,000 clones. The approximately eleven donors had active juvenile idiopathic arthritis, with 3 polyarticular and 8 oligoarticular cases. The germline V gene has CDR1 DFQATT and CDR2 SNEGSKA (reference sequence). This CDR3 is 10 amino acids long. DNA is not recorded here. The sequence came from a donor between 2 and 29 years old with juvenile idiopathic arthritis. The chain is built from TRBV20-1 and TRBJ1-1; the TCRdb D gene call, TRBD1, has no DNA to confirm it. Material: Treg cells from blood. Regarding subset: remaining (HLA-DR-negative) circulating blood Treg cells. The CDR3 spells CSARRQGAFF.